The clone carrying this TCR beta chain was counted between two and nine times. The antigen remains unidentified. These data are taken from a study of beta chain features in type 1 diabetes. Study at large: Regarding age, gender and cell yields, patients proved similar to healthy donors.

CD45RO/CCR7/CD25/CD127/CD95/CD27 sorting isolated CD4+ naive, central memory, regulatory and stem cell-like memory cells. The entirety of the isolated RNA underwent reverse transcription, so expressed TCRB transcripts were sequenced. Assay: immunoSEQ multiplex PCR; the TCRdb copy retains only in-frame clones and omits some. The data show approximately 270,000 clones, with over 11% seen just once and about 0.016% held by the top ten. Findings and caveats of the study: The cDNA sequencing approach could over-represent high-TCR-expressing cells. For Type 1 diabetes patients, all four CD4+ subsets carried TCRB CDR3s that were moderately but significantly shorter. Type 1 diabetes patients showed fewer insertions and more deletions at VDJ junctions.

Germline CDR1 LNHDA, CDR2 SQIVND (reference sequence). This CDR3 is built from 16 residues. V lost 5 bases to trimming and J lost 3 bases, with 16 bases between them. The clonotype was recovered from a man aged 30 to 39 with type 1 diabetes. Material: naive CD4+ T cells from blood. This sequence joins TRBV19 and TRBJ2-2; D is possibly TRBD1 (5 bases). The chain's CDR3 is CASSVAPGQDTGELFF. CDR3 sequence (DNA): TGTGCCAGTAGTGTCGCCCCCGGACAAGACACCGGGGAGCTGTTTTTT.